This T cell receptor (beta chain) was sequenced for a study of cytomegalovirus exposure and HLA in healthy donors. Whole-study results and caveats: Among the CMV-associated chains, a few were confirmed in vitro as specific for CMV antigens. A previous analysis found most TCR beta V segments productive roughly 87% or roughly 30% of the time.

As concerns this clone: Its antigen is undetermined.

The PCR ran on 60 Vbeta and 13 Jbeta primers. Produced via immunoSEQ multiplex PCR; TCRdb's table is partial and in-frame only. The repertoire shows about 90,000 clones; the top ten hold 3% to 3.5%. The V end was cut by 5 bases, the J end by 8 bases, with 16 bases between. The CDR3 runs 15 residues. Germline V gene data show CDR1 as MDHEN and CDR2 as SYDVKM. This receptor was taken from a woman aged 25 to 39 in good health and CMV-seronegative. The sample comprised PBMCs. The chain joins TRBV28 to TRBJ1-6; D not resolved. The CDR3 loop reads CASSGNRDFHSPLHF. As DNA, the CDR3 is TGTGCCAGCAGTGGCAACCGGGATTTTCATTCACCCCTCCACTTT.